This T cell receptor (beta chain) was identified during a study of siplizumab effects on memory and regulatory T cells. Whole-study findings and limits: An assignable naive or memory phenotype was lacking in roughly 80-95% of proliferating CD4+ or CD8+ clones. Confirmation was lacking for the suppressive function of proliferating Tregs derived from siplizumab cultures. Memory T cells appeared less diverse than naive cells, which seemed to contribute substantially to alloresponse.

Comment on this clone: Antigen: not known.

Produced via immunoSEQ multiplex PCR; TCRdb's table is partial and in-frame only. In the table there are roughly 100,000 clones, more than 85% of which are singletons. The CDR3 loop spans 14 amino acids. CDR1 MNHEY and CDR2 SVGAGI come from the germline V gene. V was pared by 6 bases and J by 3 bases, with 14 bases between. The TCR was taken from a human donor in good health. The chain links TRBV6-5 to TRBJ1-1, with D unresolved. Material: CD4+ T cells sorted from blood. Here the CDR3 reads CASRATSWDTEAFF. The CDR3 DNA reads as TGTGCCAGCAGAGCTACTAGTTGGGACACTGAAGCTTTCTTT.